This T cell receptor beta chain was profiled in a study of control samples from healthy donors and cancer patients. The CDR3 loop spans 14 amino acids. In germline, CDR1 is ENHRY, CDR2 SYGVKD. With 6 bases removed from V and 0 bases from J, the gap between germline ends came to 12 bases. Measured with immunoSEQ multiplex PCR; TCRdb has only the in-frame clones, and not every one. The sample holds some 130,000 clones, under 95% seen once. V usage is TRBV10-3 and J usage is TRBJ2-7, with D perhaps TRBD1 (5 bases). The specimen was PBMCs. This clonotype was obtained from a man between 50 and 59 years old with head and neck cancer. CDR3 in amino acids: CAIRETDLSYEQYF. DNA of the CDR3: TGTGCCATCAGGGAGACAGACCTCTCCTACGAGCAGTACTTC.